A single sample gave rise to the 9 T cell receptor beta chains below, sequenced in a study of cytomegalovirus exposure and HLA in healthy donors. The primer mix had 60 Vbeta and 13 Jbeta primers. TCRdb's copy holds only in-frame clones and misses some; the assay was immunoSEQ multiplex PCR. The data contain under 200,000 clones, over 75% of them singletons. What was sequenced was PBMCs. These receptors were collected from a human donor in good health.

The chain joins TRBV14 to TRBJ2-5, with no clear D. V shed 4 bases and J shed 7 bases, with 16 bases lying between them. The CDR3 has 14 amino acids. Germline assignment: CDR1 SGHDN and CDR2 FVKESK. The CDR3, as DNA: TGTGCCAGCAGCCCAACACCTATAGCCGGGACCCAGTACTTC. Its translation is CASSPTPIAGTQYF.

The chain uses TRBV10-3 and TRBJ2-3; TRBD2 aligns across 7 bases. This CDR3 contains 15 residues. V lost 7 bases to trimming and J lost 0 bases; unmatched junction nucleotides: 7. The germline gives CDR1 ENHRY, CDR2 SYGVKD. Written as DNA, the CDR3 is TGTGCCATCAATAAAAGCGGGGCTAGCACAGATACGCAGTATTTT. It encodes CAINKSGASTDTQYF.

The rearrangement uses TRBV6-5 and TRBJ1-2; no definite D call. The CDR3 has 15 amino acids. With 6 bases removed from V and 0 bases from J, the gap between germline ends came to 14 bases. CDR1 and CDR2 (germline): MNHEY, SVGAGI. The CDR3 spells CASRPTRTANYGYTF. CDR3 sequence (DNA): TGTGCCAGCAGACCGACAAGAACAGCTAACTATGGCTACACCTTC.

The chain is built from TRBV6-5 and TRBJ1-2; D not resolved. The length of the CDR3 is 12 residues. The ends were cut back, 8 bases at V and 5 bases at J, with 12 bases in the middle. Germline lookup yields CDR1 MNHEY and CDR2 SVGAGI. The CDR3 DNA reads TGTGCCAGCGGACGGGGAGGTTATGGCTACACCTTC. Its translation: CASGRGGYGYTF.

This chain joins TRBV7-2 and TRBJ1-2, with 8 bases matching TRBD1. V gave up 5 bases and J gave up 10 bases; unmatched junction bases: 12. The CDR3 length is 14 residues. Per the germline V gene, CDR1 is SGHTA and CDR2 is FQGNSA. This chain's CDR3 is CASSQRTGYFDYTF. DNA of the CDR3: TGTGCCAGCAGCCAAAGGACAGGGTACTTCGACTACACCTTC.

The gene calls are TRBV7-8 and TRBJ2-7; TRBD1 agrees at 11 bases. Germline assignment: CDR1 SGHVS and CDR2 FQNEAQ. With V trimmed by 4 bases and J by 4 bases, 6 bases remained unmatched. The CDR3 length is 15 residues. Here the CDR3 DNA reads TGTGCCAGCAGCTCGGACGGGACAGGGGGATACGAGCAGTACTTC. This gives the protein CASSSDGTGGYEQYF.

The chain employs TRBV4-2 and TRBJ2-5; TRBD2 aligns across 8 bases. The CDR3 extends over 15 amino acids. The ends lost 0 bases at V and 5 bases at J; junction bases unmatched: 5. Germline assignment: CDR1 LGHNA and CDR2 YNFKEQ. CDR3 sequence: CASSQDNGGAETQYF. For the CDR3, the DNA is TGTGCCAGCAGCCAAGATAACGGGGGGGCGGAGACCCAGTACTTC.

The CDR3 bases are TGCGCCAGCAGCTTGCGCAGGGGCCCAGGGGAAAAACTGTTTTTT. This encodes CASSLRRGPGEKLFF. The chain carries TRBV5-1 and TRBJ1-4; the D gene is possibly TRBD1 (6 bases). CDR3 length equals 15 residues. The ends were cut back, 1 base at V and 8 bases at J, with 15 bases in the middle. Germline V gene sequence: CDR1 SGHRS, CDR2 YFSETQ. Variable domain in full (rest from reference TRBV5-1 and TRBJ1-4): KAGVTQTPRYLIKTRGQQVTLSCSPISGHRSVSWYQQTPGQGLQFLFEYFSETQRNKGNFPGRFSGRQFSNSRSEMNVSTLELGDSALYLCASSLRRGPGEKLFFGSGTQLSVL.

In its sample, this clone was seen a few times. CDR3 DNA: TGCGCCAGCAGCGAAGGGACAGGGGGTGACACTGAAGCTTTCTTT. Protein product: CASSEGTGGDTEAFF. The chain is built from TRBV5-1 and TRBJ1-1; 11 nucleotides match TRBD1. The CDR3 loop spans 15 amino acids. Germline V lookup: CDR1 SGHRS, CDR2 YFSETQ. The V segment lost 4 bases and the J segment 3 bases; nucleotides outside the gene matches: 5.